The entry below describes one TCR beta chain. Its matching antigen is unknown. The data were obtained in a study of CD8 T cells in ankylosing spondylitis. Libraries of TCR beta came from quantitative 5'-RACE with molecular barcodes. TCRdb re-called the 5' RACE reads with MiXCR, one entry per CDR3 protein. The sample shows hundreds of thousands of distinct CDR3 sequences, more than 25% of them seen only once. This CDR3 is built from 15 residues. V dropped 3 bases and J dropped 9 bases, with 20 bases sitting between them. The germline V gene has CDR1 MDHEN and CDR2 SYDVKM. Study-wide findings and caveats: Blood of patients with ankylosing spondylitis appeared to be characterized by a TCR beta motif of seven or eight highly homologous variants. Reports of some motif variants in reactive arthritis synovial fluid and blood predate this one.

The rearrangement links TRBV28 to TRBJ2-5; D tentatively reads TRBD1 or TRBD2 (5 bases each). Sequencing input: blood, either unsorted or a sorted T cell fraction (not recorded which). The sequence came from a male donor with ankylosing spondylitis or in good health (not recorded which). The CDR3 reads CASSLVGVDLSPQYF. CDR3 nucleotides: TGTGCCAGCAGTTTGGTGGGGGTCGATCTCAGTCCCCAGTACTTC.